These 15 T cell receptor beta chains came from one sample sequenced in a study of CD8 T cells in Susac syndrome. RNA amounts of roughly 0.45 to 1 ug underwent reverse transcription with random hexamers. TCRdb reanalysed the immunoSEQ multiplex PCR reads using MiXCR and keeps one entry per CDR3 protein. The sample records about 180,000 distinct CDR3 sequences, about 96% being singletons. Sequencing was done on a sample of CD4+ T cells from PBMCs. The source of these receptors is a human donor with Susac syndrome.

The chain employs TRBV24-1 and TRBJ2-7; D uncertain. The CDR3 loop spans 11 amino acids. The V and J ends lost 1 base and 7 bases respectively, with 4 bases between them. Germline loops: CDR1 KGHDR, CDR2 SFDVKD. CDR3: CATSDLWEQYF. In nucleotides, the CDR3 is TGTGCCACCAGTGATTTATGGGAGCAGTACTTC.

CDR3 nucleotide sequence: TGTGCCTGGAGTAGGGGACCTAGCACAGATACGCAGTATTTT. This encodes CAWSRGPSTDTQYF. The chain combines TRBV30 with TRBJ2-3; TRBD1 or TRBD2 may be the D gene (5 bases each). V gave up 2 bases and J gave up 0 bases, with 9 bases separating them. CDR1 is GTSNPN and CDR2 is SVGIG in the germline V gene (reference sequence). The CDR3 contains 14 residues.

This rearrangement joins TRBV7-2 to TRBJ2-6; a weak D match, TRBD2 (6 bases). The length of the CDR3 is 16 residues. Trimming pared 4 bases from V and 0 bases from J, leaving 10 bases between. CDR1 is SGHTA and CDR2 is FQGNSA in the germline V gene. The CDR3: CASSSKTSSGANVLTF. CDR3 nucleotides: TGTGCCAGCAGCTCCAAGACTAGCTCTGGGGCCAACGTCCTGACTTTC.

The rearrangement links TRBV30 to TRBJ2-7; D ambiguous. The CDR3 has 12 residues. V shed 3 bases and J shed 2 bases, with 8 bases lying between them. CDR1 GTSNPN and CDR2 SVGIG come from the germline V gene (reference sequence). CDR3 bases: TGTGCCTGGAGGCTGTCAACCTACGAGCAGTACTTC. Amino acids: CAWRLSTYEQYF.

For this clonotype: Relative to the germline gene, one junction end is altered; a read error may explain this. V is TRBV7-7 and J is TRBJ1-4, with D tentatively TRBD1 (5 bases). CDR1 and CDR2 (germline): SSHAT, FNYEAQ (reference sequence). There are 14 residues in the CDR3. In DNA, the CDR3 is TGTGCTAGCAGCCCACTAGGGGCAGAGGAAAAACTGTTTTTT. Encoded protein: CASSPLGAEEKLFF.

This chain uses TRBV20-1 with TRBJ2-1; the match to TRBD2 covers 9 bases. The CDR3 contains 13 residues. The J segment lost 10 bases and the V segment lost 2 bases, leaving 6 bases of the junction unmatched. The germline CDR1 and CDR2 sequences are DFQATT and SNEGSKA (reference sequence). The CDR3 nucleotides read TGCAGTGCTAGAAAGCTAGCGGGGCCCGAGCAGTTCTTC. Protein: CSARKLAGPEQFF.

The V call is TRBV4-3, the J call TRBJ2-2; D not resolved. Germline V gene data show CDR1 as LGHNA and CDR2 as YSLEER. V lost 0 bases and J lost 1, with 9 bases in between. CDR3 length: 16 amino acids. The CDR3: CASSQEIGQNTGELFF. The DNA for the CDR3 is TGCGCCAGCAGCCAAGAAATCGGCCAGAACACCGGGGAGCTGTTTTTT.

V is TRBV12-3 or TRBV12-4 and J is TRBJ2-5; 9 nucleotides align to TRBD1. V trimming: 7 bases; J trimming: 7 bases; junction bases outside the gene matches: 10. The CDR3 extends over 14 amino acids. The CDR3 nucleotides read TGTGCCAGCACTGTGGGACAGGGTTTCGGGACCCAGTACTTC. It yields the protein CASTVGQGFGTQYF.

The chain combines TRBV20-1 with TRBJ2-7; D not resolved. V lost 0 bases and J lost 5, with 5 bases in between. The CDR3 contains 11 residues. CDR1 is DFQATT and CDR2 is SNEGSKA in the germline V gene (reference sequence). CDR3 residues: CSARDAHEQYV. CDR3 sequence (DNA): TGCAGTGCTAGAGATGCCCACGAGCAGTACGTC.

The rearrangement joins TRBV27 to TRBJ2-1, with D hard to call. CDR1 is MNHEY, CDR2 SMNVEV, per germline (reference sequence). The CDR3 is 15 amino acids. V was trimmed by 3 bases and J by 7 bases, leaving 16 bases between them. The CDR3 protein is CASSFRPGSTNEQFF. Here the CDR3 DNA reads TGTGCCAGCAGTTTTCGGCCAGGAAGTACTAATGAGCAGTTCTTC.

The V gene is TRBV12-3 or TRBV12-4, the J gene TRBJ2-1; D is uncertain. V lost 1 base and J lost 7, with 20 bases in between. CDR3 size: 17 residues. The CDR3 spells CASSLGFRATQGNEQFF. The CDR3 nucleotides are TGTGCCAGCAGTTTAGGTTTTAGGGCTACGCAAGGGAATGAGCAGTTCTTC.

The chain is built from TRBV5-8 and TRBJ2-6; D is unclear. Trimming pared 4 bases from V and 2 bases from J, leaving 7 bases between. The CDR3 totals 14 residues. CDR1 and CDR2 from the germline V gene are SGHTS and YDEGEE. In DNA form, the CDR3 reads TGTGCCAGCAGCCCCCTGACTGGGGCCAACGTCCTGACTTTC. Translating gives CASSPLTGANVLTF.

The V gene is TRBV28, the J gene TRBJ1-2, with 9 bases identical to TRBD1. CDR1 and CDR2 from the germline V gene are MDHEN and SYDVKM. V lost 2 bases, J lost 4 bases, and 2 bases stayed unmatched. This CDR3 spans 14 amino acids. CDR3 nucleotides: TGTGCCAGCAGTTTACCGACAGGGGGCTATGGCTACACCTTC. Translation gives CASSLPTGGYGYTF.

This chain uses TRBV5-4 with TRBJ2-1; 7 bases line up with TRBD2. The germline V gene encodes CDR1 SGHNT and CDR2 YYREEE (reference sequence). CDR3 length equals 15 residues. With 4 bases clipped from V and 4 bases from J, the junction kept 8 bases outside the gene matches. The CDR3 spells CASSVMGGVYNEQFF. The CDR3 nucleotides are TGTGCCAGCAGCGTTATGGGGGGGGTTTACAATGAGCAGTTCTTC.

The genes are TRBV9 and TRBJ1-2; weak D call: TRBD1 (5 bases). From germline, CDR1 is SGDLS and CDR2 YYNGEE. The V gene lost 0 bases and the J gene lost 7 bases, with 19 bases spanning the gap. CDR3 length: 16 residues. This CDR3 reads CASSVATATSLSGYTF. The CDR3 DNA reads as TGTGCCAGCAGCGTAGCGACAGCTACCTCACTCTCTGGCTACACCTTC.